These 28 T cell receptor beta chains were all obtained from the same sample, sequenced in a study of blood T cell repertoires in COVID-19. Repertoires were generated with immunoSEQ multiplex PCR, while TCRdb's copy carries only in-frame clones and drops some. Among 60,000 to 75,000 clones listed, 70% to 85% were seen once. The sequenced sample was peripheral blood. These receptors all stem from a woman aged 70-85 years with acute or convalescent COVID-19.

V gene TRBV7-8 combines with J gene TRBJ2-7; 15 bases match TRBD2. The CDR3 covers 15 residues. CDR1 and CDR2 from the germline V gene are SGHVS and FQNEAQ. V was pared by 2 bases and J by 7 bases, with 3 bases of the junction left unmatched. The CDR3: CASSLRTSGGDEQYF. Written as DNA, the CDR3 is TGTGCCAGCAGCTTAAGGACTAGCGGGGGGGATGAGCAGTACTTC. The variable domain in full, completed from reference TRBV7-8 and TRBJ2-7, reads GAGVSQSPRYKVAKRGQDVALRCDPISGHVSLFWYQQALGQGPEFLTYFQNEAQLDKSGLPSDRFFAERPEGSVSTLKIQRTQQEDSAVYLCASSLRTSGGDEQYFGPGTRLTVT.

The chain has TRBV6-5 and TRBJ2-2; 7 bases map to TRBD1. V shed 7 bases and J 4 bases; nucleotides not matched to a gene: 6. Germline V gene sequence: CDR1 MNHEY, CDR2 SVGAGI. The CDR3 is 14 residues long. The CDR3 DNA sequence: TGTGCCAGCACCACGACAGGGAGCACCGGGGAGCTGTTTTTT. This encodes CASTTTGSTGELFF.

This rearrangement joins TRBV28 to TRBJ2-7; the match to TRBD1 covers 8 bases. Losses at the gene ends were 6 bases for V and 2 bases for J; bases not matched to a gene: 3. The CDR3 loop spans 13 amino acids. CDR1 and CDR2 from the germline V gene are MDHEN and SYDVKM. The CDR3 spells CASRKQGAYEQYF. CDR3 in DNA: TGTGCCAGCAGAAAACAGGGGGCCTACGAGCAGTACTTC.

The chain carries TRBV6-2 or TRBV6-3 and TRBJ2-7, with D maybe TRBD2 (5 bases). The CDR3 has 15 amino acids. The V end was cut by 2 bases, the J end by 3 bases, with 14 bases between. In germline, CDR1 is MNHEY, CDR2 SVGEGT. The CDR3 nucleotides are TGTGCCAGCAGTTACGGACGACCTAGCTACTACGAGCAGTACTTC. It is translated as CASSYGRPSYYEQYF.

V and J are TRBV5-1 and TRBJ2-3; possible D gene TRBD2, 6 bases. Germline CDR1 SGHRS, CDR2 YFSETQ. The CDR3 length is 13 residues. V lost 6 bases and J lost 2, with 10 bases in between. The CDR3 region has the DNA TGCGCCAGCACTACTAGCTCCACAGATACGCAGTATTTT. It yields the protein CASTTSSTDTQYF.

V gene TRBV4-2 combines with J gene TRBJ2-3, with 9 bases fitting TRBD2. This CDR3 is built from 16 residues. Germline V CDR1 and CDR2: LGHNA, YNFKEQ. With 4 bases clipped from V and 4 bases from J, the junction kept 9 bases outside the gene matches. Here the CDR3 reads CASSRVRGGAADTQYF. The CDR3 coding sequence is TGTGCCAGCAGCCGGGTACGCGGGGGGGCAGCAGATACGCAGTATTTT.

The V call is TRBV2, the J call TRBJ1-5; 8 nucleotides align to TRBD1. The length of the CDR3 is 15 residues. Germline CDR1 is SNHLY and CDR2 is FYNNEI. V dropped 5 bases and J dropped 6; count of bases not matched to a gene: 9. CDR3 sequence reads: CASSPRQGRSQPQHF. The CDR3 DNA reads as TGTGCCAGCAGTCCCCGACAGGGGAGGAGTCAGCCCCAGCATTTT.

This chain links TRBV29-1 with TRBJ1-2; 7 bases line up with TRBD1. V lost 7 bases and J lost 4; bases outside the gene matches: 6. Looked up from germline, CDR1 is SQVTM and CDR2 is ANQGSEA. There are 12 residues in the CDR3. The CDR3 bases are TGCAGCGCCCTGGGACAGTTCTATGGCTACACCTTC. This codes for CSALGQFYGYTF.

In its sample, this clone ranks as medium-sized. The chain joins TRBV19 to TRBJ2-3, with 8 bases that match TRBD2. The germline CDR1 and CDR2 sequences are LNHDA and SQIVND (reference sequence). The CDR3 length is 13 residues. J was trimmed by 6 bases and V by 3 bases; bases with no gene match: 2. The CDR3 spells CASSMASGDTQYF. DNA for the CDR3: TGTGCCAGTAGTATGGCTAGCGGGGATACGCAGTATTTT.

CDR3 sequence (DNA): TGTGCCAGCAGGTTGGGACTAGCGGTCCAAGAGACCCAGTACTTC. It yields the protein CASRLGLAVQETQYF. The chain links TRBV6-5 to TRBJ2-5; 11 positions agree with TRBD2. The junction had 4 bases not matched to a gene; V was cut back by 6 bases and J by 1 base. The germline V gene encodes CDR1 MNHEY and CDR2 SVGAGI. The CDR3 runs to 15 residues.

The chain uses TRBV4-2 and TRBJ2-5; 7 nucleotides align to TRBD1. Germline assignment: CDR1 LGHNA and CDR2 YNFKEQ. The CDR3 spans 14 residues. V was pared by 1 base and J by 3 bases, with 2 bases of the junction left unmatched. CDR3 in DNA: TGTGCCAGCAGCCAAGGACAGGGAGAAGAGACCCAGTACTTC. It translates to CASSQGQGEETQYF.

The chain joins TRBV4-3 to TRBJ2-5, with 7 positions matching TRBD2. Germline loops: CDR1 LGHNA, CDR2 YSLEER. After removal of 0 bases from V and 4 bases from J, the junction contained 8 bases not matched to a gene. The CDR3 runs to 16 residues. The CDR3 DNA reads as TGCGCCAGCAGCCAAGACGTGGGAGCGGGGCCAGAGACCCAGTACTTC. This translates into CASSQDVGAGPETQYF.

This chain uses TRBV19 with TRBJ1-5, with no clear D. Looked up from germline, CDR1 is LNHDA and CDR2 is SQIVND (reference sequence). V was cut by 7 bases and J by 2 bases, with 9 bases left in between. This CDR3 is 13 amino acids long. The DNA of the CDR3 is TGTGCCAGTATGAGTGGTGGCAATCAGCCCCAGCATTTT. Translating it yields CASMSGGNQPQHF.

V gene TRBV28 combines with J gene TRBJ2-5, with 15 bases fitting TRBD2. Germline V lookup: CDR1 MDHEN, CDR2 SYDVKM. V dropped 2 bases and J dropped 6; count of bases not matched to a gene: 4. This CDR3 comprises 16 residues. This chain's CDR3 is CASSLGGTSGGKTQYF. As DNA, the CDR3 is TGTGCCAGCAGTTTAGGTGGGACTAGCGGGGGGAAGACCCAGTACTTC.

The chain employs TRBV3-1 (or the pseudogene TRBV3-2) and TRBJ2-7; tentative D call: TRBD2 (5 bases). V lost 4 bases to trimming and J lost 0 bases, with 10 bases between them. Looked up from germline, CDR1 is LGHDT and CDR2 is YNNKEL (reference sequence). CDR3 length: 14 amino acids. CDR3 in DNA: TGTGCCAGCAGCCGACGACGGGACTCCTACGAGCAGTACTTC. Translating gives CASSRRRDSYEQYF.

The V call is TRBV30, the J call TRBJ1-1; D is unresolved. Germline values: CDR1 GTSNPN, CDR2 SVGIG (reference sequence). The V gene lost 7 bases and the J gene lost 11 bases, with 23 bases spanning the gap. The CDR3 is made up of 13 amino acids. In DNA, the CDR3 is TGTGCCTACGCCCTTCAACTCCGGTCCCCGGCTTTCTTT. It codes for CAYALQLRSPAFF. The entire variable domain, with the rest obtained from reference TRBV30 and TRBJ1-1, is as follows: SQTIHQWPATLVQPVGSPLSLECTVEGTSNPNLYWYRQAAGRGLQLLFYSVGIGQISSEVPQNLSASRPQDRQFILSSKKLLLSDSGFYLCAYALQLRSPAFFGQGTRLTVV.

This clone was recorded once. The chain uses TRBV7-2 and TRBJ2-3, with 8 bases lining up with TRBD1. After removal of 5 bases from V and 2 bases from J, the junction contained 9 bases not matched to a gene. CDR3 length: 16 amino acids. Germline V CDR1 and CDR2: SGHTA, FQGNSA. The CDR3 DNA is TGTGCCAGCAGCCTGACCCGGACAGGGACCACAGATACGCAGTATTTT. As protein: CASSLTRTGTTDTQYF.

The rearrangement uses TRBV12-3 or TRBV12-4 and TRBJ1-1, with D perhaps TRBD1 (5 bases). Trimming took off 11 bases at V and 3 bases at J, with 16 bases between the two ends. The CDR3 loop spans 13 amino acids. The DNA of the CDR3 is TGTGCCGGGCGAAGGGGAAGGGACACTGAAGCTTTCTTT. Amino acids: CAGRRGRDTEAFF.

This chain connects TRBV7-8 to TRBJ1-4, with 8 bases identical to TRBD1. V shed 1 base and J 8 bases; nucleotides not matched to a gene: 3. The germline CDR1 and CDR2 sequences are SGHVS and FQNEAQ. The CDR3 runs to 14 residues. CDR3 residues: CASSLGTGREKLFF. The CDR3, as DNA: TGTGCCAGCAGCTTAGGGACAGGGAGAGAAAAACTGTTTTTT.

The rearrangement joins TRBV7-2 to TRBJ1-2; the D gene is possibly TRBD1 (6 bases). The CDR3 runs to 16 residues. The germline V gene has CDR1 SGHTA and CDR2 FQGNSA. V was pared by 2 bases and J by 2 bases, with 15 bases between. The CDR3, as DNA: TGTGCCAGCAGCTTAAATTTAGGACAGAAAAACTATGGCTACACCTTC. It is translated as CASSLNLGQKNYGYTF.

This clone was detected only once. J is TRBJ2-7 and V is TRBV28, with D possibly TRBD1 on 6 matching bases. This CDR3 region has 14 residues. Germline V lookup: CDR1 MDHEN, CDR2 SYDVKM. V was trimmed by 4 bases and J by 4 bases, leaving 14 bases between them. CDR3 amino acids: CASSSQGGLYEQYF. The CDR3 DNA follows: TGTGCCAGCAGTTCTCAAGGGGGTCTGTACGAGCAGTACTTC.

The rearrangement joins TRBV29-1 to TRBJ1-6, with TRBD1 matching over 11 bases. Germline V gene data show CDR1 as SQVTM and CDR2 as ANQGSEA. This CDR3 has 16 amino acids. The J segment lost 6 bases and the V segment lost 6 bases, leaving 10 bases of the junction unmatched. The CDR3: CSVKQAGTGGNSPLHF. DNA for the CDR3: TGCAGCGTCAAACAGGCGGGGACAGGGGGTAATTCACCCCTCCACTTT.

The V call is TRBV3-1 (or the pseudogene TRBV3-2), the J call TRBJ2-1, with 12 positions matching TRBD2. J lost 6 bases, V lost 4 bases, and 4 bases had no gene match. This CDR3 spans 15 amino acids. The germline gives CDR1 LGHDT, CDR2 YNNKEL (reference sequence). In DNA, the CDR3 is TGTGCCAGCAGCCCTCTAGCGGGGGGGGTCAATGAGCAGTTCTTC. It yields the protein CASSPLAGGVNEQFF.

The gene calls are TRBV5-1 and TRBJ2-5, with a weak D call TRBD1 (6 bases). CDR1 is SGHRS, CDR2 YFSETQ, per germline. Trimming took 0 bases from V and 3 from J, leaving 12 bases between them. The CDR3 totals 15 residues. The CDR3 coding sequence is TGCGCCAGCAGCTTGGCAGGGGCCGGGGAAGAGACCCAGTACTTC. It encodes CASSLAGAGEETQYF. Full variable domain (rest looked up from reference TRBV5-1 and TRBJ2-5): KAGVTQTPRYLIKTRGQQVTLSCSPISGHRSVSWYQQTPGQGLQFLFEYFSETQRNKGNFPGRFSGRQFSNSRSEMNVSTLELGDSALYLCASSLAGAGEETQYFGPGTRLLVL.

A few counts support this clone. The gene calls are TRBV3-1 (or the pseudogene TRBV3-2) and TRBJ2-1; D is possibly TRBD1 (6 bases). V lost 8 bases and J 4 bases, leaving 15 bases between the germline ends. CDR3 length equals 14 residues. Germline-derived CDR1 and CDR2 are LGHDT and YNNKEL (reference sequence). CDR3 DNA sequence: TGTGCCAGCGTGCCGTTGAGGGGGTACAATGAGCAGTTCTTC. Translated: CASVPLRGYNEQFF.

The chain is built from TRBV29-1 and TRBJ2-3; 8 bases fit TRBD1. Germline V gene data show CDR1 as SQVTM and CDR2 as ANQGSEA. After removal of 4 bases from V and 7 bases from J, the junction contained 13 bases not matched to a gene. The CDR3 spans 15 residues. The CDR3 is CSVGWPGTGHYTQYF. For the CDR3, the DNA is TGCAGCGTTGGGTGGCCCGGGACAGGCCATTATACGCAGTATTTT.

The chain combines TRBV9 with TRBJ2-7, with 8 bases that match TRBD1. The CDR3 contains 15 residues. The germline V gene encodes CDR1 SGDLS and CDR2 YYNGEE. J was trimmed by 6 bases and V by 3 bases; bases with no gene match: 11. As DNA, the CDR3 is TGTGCCAGCAGCGACATACCGGGACAGGCGGGCGAGCAGTACTTC. Translated, it gives CASSDIPGQAGEQYF.

Only a few counts were recorded for this clone. The genes are TRBV19 and TRBJ2-7; TRBD1 might be the D (5 bases). V lost 5 bases and J lost 3, with 11 bases in between. Germline V gene lookup returns CDR1 LNHDA and CDR2 SQIVND (reference sequence). The CDR3 spans 13 residues. The CDR3 nucleotides are TGTGCCAGTAGTCAACAGGAGAACTACGAGCAGTACTTC. Protein product: CASSQQENYEQYF.